This entry lists 2 T cell receptor beta chains sequenced from one sample in a study of blood T cell repertoires in COVID-19. Here immunoSEQ multiplex PCR was the method, and the copy in TCRdb shows in-frame clones only, minus some. Of 250,000 to 300,000 clones listed, around 91% are singletons. Sample: peripheral blood. These receptor sequences come from a woman aged 55-70 years with COVID-19, enrolled during active disease.

This clone was detected once. J is TRBJ1-3 and V is TRBV5-4; no clear D gene. CDR1 and CDR2 from the germline V gene are SGHNT and YYREEE (reference sequence). The CDR3 sequence is 15 residues long. V was shortened by 3 bases and J by 4 bases, with 14 bases between the two germline ends. CDR3 nucleotide sequence: TGTGCCAGCAGCTCCCCAAACCGCGGGGGAAACACCATATATTTT. Its translation: CASSSPNRGGNTIYF. Full variable domain (remainder filled in from reference TRBV5-4 and TRBJ1-3): ETGVTQSPTHLIKTRGQQVTLRCSSQSGHNTVSWYQQALGQGPQFIFQYYREEENGRGNFPPRFSGLQFPNYSSELNVNALELDDSALYLCASSSPNRGGNTIYFGEGSWLTVV.

The chain employs TRBV19 and TRBJ1-5; weak D call: TRBD1 (5 bases). Trimming took 3 bases from V and 2 from J, leaving 14 bases between them. The germline CDR1 and CDR2 sequences are LNHDA and SQIVND (reference sequence). This CDR3 is 16 amino acids long. CDR3 nucleotides: TGTGCCAGTAGTATTGGTGGGCGCAGGGGCAATCAGCCCCAGCATTTT. Its translation: CASSIGGRRGNQPQHF.